These 8 T cell receptor beta chains originate from one sample sequenced in a study of T-cell reconstitution after alpha-beta-depleted transplantation in children. The TCRbeta library was prepared with unique molecular identifiers. One entry per CDR3 protein, called by TCRdb with MiXCR from the PCR reads. The sample holds about 600,000 distinct CDR3 sequences; roughly a tenth are singletons and the top ten take around 4%. The sequenced sample was PBMCs from the stem cell graft donor, obtained from the stem cell graft. These receptors were taken from a human donor who donated a stem cell graft to a child with acute myeloid leukemia.

This chain connects TRBV9 to TRBJ1-5; D may be TRBD1 (5 bases). V was trimmed by 0 bases and J by 3 bases, leaving 7 bases between them. This CDR3 region has 14 residues. Germline assignment: CDR1 SGDLS and CDR2 YYNGEE. DNA of the CDR3: TGTGCCAGCAGCGTAGACGGGGCCAATCAGCCCCAGCATTTT. It codes for CASSVDGANQPQHF.

This clonotype was found many times. This chain links TRBV24-1 with TRBJ2-5; 8 bases agree with TRBD1. V shed 9 bases and J 6 bases; nucleotides not matched to a gene: 11. Germline V lookup: CDR1 KGHDR, CDR2 SFDVKD. CDR3 size: 14 residues. The CDR3 DNA follows: TGTGCCACCCAGGACAGGGATGGGCGAAAGACCCAGTACTTC. Translated: CATQDRDGRKTQYF.

This clonotype was found a few times. The chain employs TRBV10-3 and TRBJ1-1, with D hard to call. The germline gives CDR1 ENHRY, CDR2 SYGVKD. V shed 5 bases and J shed 4 bases, with 17 bases lying between them. The CDR3 consists of 15 residues. This chain's CDR3 is CAISPDKGLGTEAFF. In DNA form, the CDR3 reads TGTGCCATCAGTCCTGACAAGGGTTTGGGCACTGAAGCTTTCTTT.

The chain is built from TRBV29-1 and TRBJ2-1; 9 bases fit TRBD1. The CDR3 runs to 12 residues. Germline V CDR1 and CDR2: SQVTM, ANQGSEA. V dropped 7 bases and J dropped 8; count of bases not matched to a gene: 6. CDR3 protein: CSARTGVDEQFF. In DNA, the CDR3 is TGCAGCGCGCGGACAGGGGTGGATGAGCAGTTCTTC.

The rearrangement links TRBV28 to TRBJ2-7; tentatively, D is TRBD2 (6 bases). V was shortened by 6 bases and J by 3 bases, with 18 bases between the two germline ends. CDR1 and CDR2 from the germline V gene are MDHEN and SYDVKM. This CDR3 contains 15 residues. CDR3 nucleotides: TGTGCCAGCAGGAGCCGGGAGCCAGGGATCTACGAGCAGTACTTC. Protein product: CASRSREPGIYEQYF.

The table lists this clonotype with a few counts. CDR3 nucleotide sequence: TGTGCCAGCAGACCTCGAAAGGGAGAGACCCAGTACTTC. This gives the protein CASRPRKGETQYF. This chain joins TRBV7-9 and TRBJ2-5, with D uncertain. Germline assignment: CDR1 SEHNR and CDR2 FQNEAQ (reference sequence). V was trimmed by 6 bases and J by 4 bases, leaving 12 bases between them. The CDR3 runs to 13 residues.

Many counts were recorded for this clonotype. This chain joins TRBV6-5 and TRBJ2-1; the D is unclear. CDR1 and CDR2 (germline): MNHEY, SVGAGI. V dropped 0 bases and J dropped 2 bases, with 5 bases sitting between them. The CDR3 sequence is 14 residues long. The CDR3 DNA reads TGTGCCAGCAGTTACTCGGGGACCTACAATGAGCAGTTCTTC. Encoded protein: CASSYSGTYNEQFF.

This clonotype was counted a few times. The V gene is TRBV29-1, the J gene TRBJ1-3, with D uncertain. V gave up 6 bases and J gave up 0 bases, with 6 bases separating them. This CDR3 is built from 12 residues. From germline, CDR1 is SQVTM and CDR2 ANQGSEA. CDR3 protein: CSVRNSGNTIYF. The CDR3 DNA is TGCAGCGTCCGAAACTCTGGAAACACCATATATTTT.